Included here is one T cell receptor beta chain sequence, with context. This entry belongs to a study of blood T cell repertoires in COVID-19. Study background: COVID-19 samples, acute and convalescent, were from the United States, Italy and Spain. T cells, B-cell-depleted T cells, or PBMCs supplied cDNA or gDNA.

Method: immunoSEQ multiplex PCR; TCRdb's copy keeps in-frame clones and lacks some. The table shows some 59,000 clones, with 80% to 90% occurring only once. This CDR3 spans 13 amino acids. V was pared by 5 bases and J by 4 bases, with 11 bases between. Germline values: CDR1 SGHTA, CDR2 FQGNSA. The receptor was isolated from a man in his sixties with acute or convalescent COVID-19. The gene calls are TRBV7-2 and TRBJ2-5; D not resolved. The sample consisted of peripheral blood. The CDR3, as DNA: TGTGCCAGCAGCCCGGGTCGTGCAGAGACCCAGTACTTC. Its translation is CASSPGRAETQYF.